The entry that follows covers one TCR beta chain sequence. Clones were read by immunoSEQ multiplex PCR, and TCRdb kept only the in-frame ones, dropping some. The table has 65,000 to 85,000 clones, around 87% seen once. The record originates from a study of control samples from healthy donors and cancer patients. From germline, CDR1 is LNHDA and CDR2 SQIVND (reference sequence). The CDR3 consists of 16 residues. Germline trimming cut 3 bases from V and 0 bases from J; bases unmatched to any gene: 4. The V and J genes are TRBV19 and TRBJ1-1; TRBD1 aligns across 10 bases. The clonotype comes from a woman aged 50 to 60 with head and neck cancer. Sequenced: PBMCs. Here the CDR3 DNA reads TGTGCCAGTAGTATGTCGACAGGGGGCTTGAACACTGAAGCTTTCTTT. It codes for CASSMSTGGLNTEAFF.